This T cell receptor (beta chain) was observed in a study of OX40 agonist ivuxolimab in advanced cancers. Germline V lookup: CDR1 MDHEN, CDR2 SYDVKM. The CDR3 has 16 residues. Trimming cost V 3 bases and J 5 bases, with 19 bases left between them. This table comes from immunoSEQ multiplex PCR, and its TCRdb copy is limited to in-frame clones, with some not included. The top ten clones hold around 2.5% of a sample with roughly 34,000 clones, around 84% of them seen once. This specimen consisted of CD4+ or CD8+ T cells sorted from blood, obtained in a trial of the OX40 agonist ivuxolimab. This TCR derives from an adult with an advanced solid tumor such as melanoma, head and neck, liver or kidney cancer. The chain couples TRBV28 to TRBJ1-2; the D gene is possibly TRBD1 (6 bases). The CDR3 protein is CASSLPTAGTQYGYTF. The CDR3 DNA sequence: TGTGCCAGCAGTTTGCCTACGGCTGGGACACAGTATGGCTACACCTTC.